This T cell receptor (beta chain) was sequenced for a study of graft-versus-host responses after intestinal transplantation. Study-level background: The whole recipient group had anti-thymocyte globulin induction followed by tacrolimus and steroids for around 3 years.

This CDR3 is built from 12 residues. Trimming stripped 3 bases from V and 4 bases from J, with 7 bases between. Germline V lookup: CDR1 LNHDA, CDR2 SQIVND (reference sequence). Responders (about 200,000, CFSE-labeled) were co-plated with about 200,000 irradiated, violet-dye-labeled stimulators. The table lists this clone with a few counts. Overall study results and limits: High graft-versus-host to host-versus-graft T cell clonal ratios marked allografts of patients with graft-donor macrochimerism. Recipient marrow held GvH clones, some first seen in ileum or blood.

Repertoires were generated with immunoSEQ multiplex PCR, while TCRdb's copy carries only in-frame clones and drops some. The sample includes 20,000 to 30,000 clones, under 45% of them seen just once. The genes are TRBV19 and TRBJ2-7, with a weak D call TRBD2 (5 bases). The TCR was taken from a human patient who received an intestinal transplant. The material was alloreactive CD4+ T cells from a mixed lymphocyte reaction culture, obtained before intestinal transplant. Noted subset: CFSE-low proliferating T cells sorted from approximately six-day pre-transplant mixed lymphocyte reaction (GvH or HvG direction). The CDR3, as DNA: TGTGCCAGTAGTATGAGCGGTTACGAGCAGTACTTC. Translated: CASSMSGYEQYF.